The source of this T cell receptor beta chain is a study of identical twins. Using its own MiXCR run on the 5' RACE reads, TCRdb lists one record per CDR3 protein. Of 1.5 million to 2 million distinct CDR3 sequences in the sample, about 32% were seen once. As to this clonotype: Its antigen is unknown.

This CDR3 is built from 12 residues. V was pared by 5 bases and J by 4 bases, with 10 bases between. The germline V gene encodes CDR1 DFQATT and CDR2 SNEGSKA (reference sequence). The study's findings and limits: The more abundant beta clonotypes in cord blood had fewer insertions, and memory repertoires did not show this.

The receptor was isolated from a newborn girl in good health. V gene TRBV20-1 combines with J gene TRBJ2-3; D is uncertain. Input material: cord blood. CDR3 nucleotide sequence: TGCAGTGCTTCCCCTAGACCAGATACGCAGTATTTT. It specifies CSASPRPDTQYF.